The clone carrying this T cell receptor beta chain was seen only a few times. The antigen remains undetermined. Germline-derived CDR1 and CDR2 are MNHEY and SVGAGI. This CDR3 is 15 amino acids long. Trimming took 0 bases from V and 3 from J, leaving 12 bases between them. Every donor was a healthy Caucasian. The data stem from a study of identical twins. Findings of the study overall: A lower insertion count was a feature of abundant cord blood beta clonotypes, with no such feature in memory repertoires. There was more out-of-frame TCR alpha sharing in monozygotic twins than models estimated. Zero-insertion analyses might be partly confounded by invariant T cells like MAIT and iNKT.

A single record per CDR3 protein comes from TCRdb applying MiXCR to the 5' RACE reads. The sample has roughly 700,000 distinct CDR3 sequences; 8.6% are singletons. The same data also went into a second study, on yellow fever vaccine responses in identical twins.

The sequencing sample was made of PBMCs. This rearrangement joins TRBV6-5 to TRBJ2-7; D not resolved. The receptor's source is a woman aged 18-29 years in good health. CDR3 sequence reads: CASSYSRTVNYEQYF. In DNA form, the CDR3 reads TGTGCCAGCAGTTACTCGAGGACGGTGAACTACGAGCAGTACTTC.